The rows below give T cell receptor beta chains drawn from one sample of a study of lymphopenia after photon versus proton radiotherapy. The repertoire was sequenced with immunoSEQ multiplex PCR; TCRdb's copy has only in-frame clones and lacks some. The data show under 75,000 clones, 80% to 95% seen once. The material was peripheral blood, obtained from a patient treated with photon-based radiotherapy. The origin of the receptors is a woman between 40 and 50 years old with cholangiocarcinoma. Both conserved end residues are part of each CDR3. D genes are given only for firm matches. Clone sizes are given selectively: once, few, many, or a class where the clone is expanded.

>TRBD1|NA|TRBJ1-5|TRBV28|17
CASSLLSRDRAYQPQHF
TGTGCCAGCAGTTTACTCAGCCGGGACAGAGCGTATCAGCCCCAGCATTTT
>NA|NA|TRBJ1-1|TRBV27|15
CASSFGQMRNTEAFF
TGTGCCAGCAGTTTTGGACAAATGAGGAACACTGAAGCTTTCTTT
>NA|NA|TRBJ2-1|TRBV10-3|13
CAISESEYNEQFF
TGTGCCATCAGTGAGTCGGAGTACAATGAGCAGTTCTTC
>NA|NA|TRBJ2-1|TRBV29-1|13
CSVEKTAGLEQFF
TGCAGCGTTGAAAAAACGGCGGGGCTAGAGCAGTTCTTC
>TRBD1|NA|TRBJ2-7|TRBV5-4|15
CASSLRDSHNYEQYF
TGTGCCAGCAGCCTCAGGGACAGCCACAACTACGAGCAGTACTTC
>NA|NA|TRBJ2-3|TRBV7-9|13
CASSFWGKDTQYF
TGTGCCAGCAGCTTTTGGGGCAAAGATACGCAGTATTTT
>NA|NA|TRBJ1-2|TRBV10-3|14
CAISAGTLGNGYTF
TGTGCCATCAGTGCAGGGACTCTCGGCAATGGCTACACCTTC
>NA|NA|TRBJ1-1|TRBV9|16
CASSVAAPTDNTEAFF
TGTGCCAGCAGCGTCGCGGCCCCGACGGACAACACTGAAGCTTTCTTT
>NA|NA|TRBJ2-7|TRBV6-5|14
CASKEGTLRGEQYF
TGTGCCAGCAAAGAAGGTACTCTGAGGGGGGAGCAGTACTTC
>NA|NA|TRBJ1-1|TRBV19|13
CASSLMSDTEAFF
TGTGCCAGTAGCCTGATGTCGGACACTGAAGCTTTCTTT
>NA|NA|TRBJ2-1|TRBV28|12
CASSLQVNEQFF
TGTGCCAGCAGTTTACAAGTAAATGAGCAGTTCTTC
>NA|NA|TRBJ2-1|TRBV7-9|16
CASSLSRLSSYNEQFF
TGTGCCAGCAGCCTCTCCCGACTGAGCTCCTACAATGAGCAGTTCTTC
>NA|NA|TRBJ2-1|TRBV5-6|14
CASSQVGSYNEQFF
TGTGCCAGCAGCCAGGTTGGCTCCTACAATGAGCAGTTCTTC
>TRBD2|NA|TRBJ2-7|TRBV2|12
CASRGRAYEQYF
TGTGCCAGCAGGGGGAGGGCCTACGAGCAGTACTTC
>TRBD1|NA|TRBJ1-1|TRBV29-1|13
CSSSGTGYTEAFF
TGCAGCTCCTCCGGGACAGGGTACACTGAAGCTTTCTTT
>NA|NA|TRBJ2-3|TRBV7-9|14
CASWGQQPTDTQYF
TGTGCCAGTTGGGGGCAACAACCCACAGATACGCAGTATTTT
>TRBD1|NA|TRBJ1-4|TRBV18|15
CASSTTGTENEKLFF
TGTGCCAGCTCAACAACCGGGACAGAAAATGAAAAACTGTTTTTT
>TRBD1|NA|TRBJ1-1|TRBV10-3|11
CAAGQGAEAFF
TGTGCCGCGGGACAGGGAGCTGAAGCTTTCTTT
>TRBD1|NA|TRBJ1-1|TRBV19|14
CASSIGGDSTEAFF
TGTGCCAGTAGTATAGGAGGGGACAGTACCGAAGCTTTCTTT
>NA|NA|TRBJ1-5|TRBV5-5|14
CASSRDGSTEPQHF
TGTGCCAGCAGCCGGGACGGGTCGACGGAGCCCCAGCATTTT
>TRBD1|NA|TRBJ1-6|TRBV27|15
CASSLRGTDNSPLHF
TGTGCCAGCAGTTTGCGGGGGACAGATAATTCACCCCTCCACTTT
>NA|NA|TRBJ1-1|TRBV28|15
CASSLFGEMNTEAFF
TGTGCCAGCAGTTTATTCGGCGAGATGAACACTGAAGCTTTCTTT
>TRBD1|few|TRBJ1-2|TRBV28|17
CASSGTGGSPGLYGYTF
TGTGCCAGCAGCGGGACAGGGGGATCCCCGGGACTTTATGGCTACACCTTC
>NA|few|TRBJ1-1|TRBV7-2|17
CASTLSSWGQRNTEAFF
TGTGCCAGCACCCTCTCCAGTTGGGGGCAAAGGAACACTGAAGCTTTCTTT
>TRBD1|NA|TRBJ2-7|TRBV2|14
CASSEQGARYEQYF
TGTGCCAGCAGTGAACAGGGGGCAAGGTACGAGCAGTACTTC
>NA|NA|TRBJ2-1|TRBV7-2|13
CASSLRGGNEQFF
TGTGCCAGCAGCTTAAGGGGGGGAAATGAGCAGTTCTTC
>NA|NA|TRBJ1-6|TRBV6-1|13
CASSERTATTLHF
TGTGCCAGCAGTGAGAGGACAGCCACCACCCTCCACTTT
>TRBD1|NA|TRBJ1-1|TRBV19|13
CASSVDRDTEAFF
TGTGCCAGTAGTGTTGACAGGGACACTGAAGCTTTCTTT
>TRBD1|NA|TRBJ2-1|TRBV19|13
CASSQLRGNEQFF
TGTGCCAGTAGCCAGCTCAGGGGGAATGAGCAGTTCTTC
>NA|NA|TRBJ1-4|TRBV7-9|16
CASSLGSRGINEKLFF
TGTGCCAGCAGCTTAGGGTCCCGGGGTATAAATGAAAAACTGTTTTTT
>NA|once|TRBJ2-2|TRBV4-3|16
CASSRSRDFLTGELFF
TGCGCCAGCAGCCGCTCTCGGGATTTCCTCACCGGGGAGCTGTTTTTT